A selection of T cell receptor beta chains follows, all from one sample in a study of blood T cells in healthy people across ages. TCRdb analysed the 5' RACE reads with MiXCR anew, one entry per CDR3 protein. Here the sample spans fewer than 900,000 distinct CDR3 sequences, roughly 47% being singletons. The sequenced sample was blood. All receptors come from a woman aged 55 to 70 in good health. The CDR3 runs from the conserved cysteine through the conserved F or W. The D gene is left open where the match is weak. Clone size is stated in some rows and not others, as once, few, many or a class when expanded.

clone_size j_call d_call v_call cdr3_length cdr3_aa cdr3_nt
few TRBJ2-1 TRBD1 TRBV14 15 CASSLWTGTYNEQFF TGTGCCAGCAGCCTTTGGACAGGGACCTACAATGAGCAGTTCTTC
few TRBJ1-2 NA TRBV15 14 CATSIDRSHYGYTF TGTGCCACCAGCATTGACAGGAGTCACTATGGCTACACCTTC
many TRBJ2-5 NA TRBV9 15 CASSVGQPAMETQYF TGTGCCAGCAGCGTGGGGCAGCCGGCGATGGAGACCCAGTACTTC
many TRBJ2-5 TRBD2 TRBV4-3 13 CASSVLAEETQYF TGCGCCAGCAGCGTCCTAGCGGAAGAGACCCAGTACTTC
NA TRBJ1-2 NA TRBV20-1 12 CSAMTANYGYTF TGCAGTGCTATGACAGCCAACTATGGCTACACCTTC
NA TRBJ2-1 TRBD1 TRBV7-9 14 CASSQGTGGHEQFF TGTGCCAGCAGCCAAGGGACAGGGGGCCATGAGCAGTTCTTC
few TRBJ1-2 NA TRBV20-1 13 CSASTGENYGYTF TGCAGTGCTTCGACAGGAGAAAACTATGGCTACACCTTC
few TRBJ2-7 TRBD2 TRBV3-1 18 CASSRGRGLRTQSYEQYF TGTGCCAGCAGTCGCGGACGGGGACTACGGACACAATCCTACGAGCAGTACTTC
NA TRBJ2-1 TRBD2 TRBV10-3 15 CAISGQTSGYNEQFF TGTGCCATCAGTGGTCAGACTAGCGGTTACAATGAGCAGTTCTTC
once TRBJ2-3 TRBD2 TRBV29-1 15 CSVGPSGGSADTQYF TGCAGCGTGGGCCCTAGCGGGGGGTCCGCAGATACGCAGTATTTT
medium-sized TRBJ2-7 NA TRBV5-1 13 CASRLDSSYEQYF TGCGCCAGCAGATTGGACTCGTCCTACGAGCAGTACTTC
few TRBJ2-1 TRBD2 TRBV10-3 14 CAIRGGDSYNEQFF TGTGCCATCAGGGGGGGGGACTCCTACAATGAGCAGTTCTTC
few TRBJ2-5 NA TRBV7-7 14 CASSSRDYQETQYF TGTGCTAGCAGCTCCCGGGACTACCAAGAGACCCAGTACTTC
NA TRBJ1-1 NA TRBV28 17 CASSPPHLGMEIAEAFF TGTGCCAGCAGTCCCCCGCATTTGGGGATGGAAATTGCTGAAGCTTTCTTT
many TRBJ2-3 NA TRBV24-1 17 CATSDTRDGPSTDTQYF TGTGCCACCAGTGATACCCGGGACGGACCGTCCACAGATACGCAGTATTTT
NA TRBJ2-7 NA TRBV30 13 CAWSDPRVYEQYF TGTGCCTGGAGCGATCCCCGGGTCTACGAGCAGTACTTC
NA TRBJ2-3 NA TRBV30 15 CAWSFGRGSTDTQYF TGTGCCTGGAGTTTCGGTCGAGGGAGTACAGATACGCAGTATTTT
NA TRBJ2-2 NA TRBV5-1 16 CASSIIADSNTGELFF TGCGCCAGCAGTATCATAGCGGATTCTAACACCGGGGAGCTGTTTTTT
NA TRBJ2-3 TRBD2 TRBV7-6 16 CASSHGGVGMADTQYF TGTGCCAGCAGCCACGGGGGGGTTGGGATGGCAGATACGCAGTATTTT
few TRBJ2-7 NA TRBV7-9 12 CASSSLNNEQYF TGTGCCAGCAGCTCCCTAAATAACGAGCAGTACTTC
NA TRBJ2-1 TRBD2 TRBV9 19 CASSVAPVGTSGIGGEQFF TGTGCCAGCAGCGTAGCTCCGGTCGGGACTAGCGGGATAGGTGGTGAGCAGTTCTTC
few TRBJ2-7 NA TRBV9 14 CASSVASEDYEQYF TGTGCCAGCAGCGTAGCAAGCGAGGACTACGAGCAGTACTTC
NA TRBJ1-6 NA TRBV13 16 CASSLGYSSYNSPLHF TGTGCCAGCAGCCTAGGGTATAGCTCCTATAATTCACCCCTCCACTTT
few TRBJ2-7 NA TRBV7-9 14 CASSLAGRTYEQYF TGTGCCAGCAGCTTAGCGGGGAGGACCTACGAGCAGTACTTC
few TRBJ1-2 NA TRBV20-1 12 CSCRRENYGYTF TGCAGCTGCCGCAGGGAAAACTATGGCTACACCTTC
many TRBJ2-5 TRBD2 TRBV7-6 13 CASRTSGPGTQYF TGTGCCAGCAGGACTAGCGGGCCGGGGACCCAGTACTTC
NA TRBJ2-2 TRBD2 TRBV10-3 18 CTISDRTSGGANTGELFF TGTACCATCAGTGATCGGACTAGCGGGGGAGCGAACACCGGGGAGCTGTTTTTT
NA TRBJ1-2 NA TRBV20-1 14 CCARPPNRSYGYTF TGCTGTGCTAGACCCCCTAACAGATCATATGGCTACACCTTC
NA TRBJ2-1 TRBD2 TRBV28 14 CASSHGTSAMEQFF TGTGCCAGCAGCCATGGGACTAGCGCCATGGAACAGTTCTTC
NA TRBJ2-2 TRBD2 TRBV6-2/TRBV6-3 16 CASRNVAGVPVGELFF TGTGCCAGCAGAAATGTAGCGGGAGTCCCCGTCGGGGAGCTGTTTTTT
NA TRBJ2-7 TRBD1 TRBV6-5 15 CASSPQTGLNGEQYF TGTGCCAGCAGCCCCCAGACAGGGTTAAATGGTGAGCAGTACTTC
NA TRBJ2-3 NA TRBV20-1 12 CSARRYADTQYF TGCAGTGCTAGACGATACGCAGATACGCAGTATTTT
NA TRBJ1-1 NA TRBV25-1 17 CASSHGPGRRRNTEAFF TGTGCCAGCAGTCACGGGCCCGGGCGGCGGCGGAACACTGAAGCTTTCTTT
NA TRBJ2-2 TRBD1 TRBV9 16 CASSLTDRRNTGELFF TGTGCCAGCAGCCTCACGGACAGGAGGAACACCGGGGAGCTGTTTTTT
NA TRBJ1-5 TRBD1 TRBV5-1 17 CASSQTGGPPPSEPQHF TGCGCCAGCAGCCAGACAGGGGGCCCGCCTCCATCAGAGCCCCAGCATTTT
NA TRBJ2-1 NA TRBV6-1 15 CASSDRLAKYNEQFF TGTGCCAGCAGTGACAGATTAGCGAAGTACAATGAGCAGTTCTTC
NA TRBJ2-7 NA TRBV6-1 15 CTSSETPTSVYEQYF TGTACCAGCAGTGAAACCCCGACTAGTGTCTACGAGCAGTACTTC
NA TRBJ2-7 NA TRBV28 15 CASSIIDTHSYEQYF TGTGCCAGCAGTATAATTGATACACACTCCTACGAGCAGTACTTC
NA TRBJ2-3 TRBD2 TRBV9 14 CASSVYTSADTQYF TGTGCCAGCAGCGTCTATACTAGCGCAGATACGCAGTATTTT
few TRBJ2-5 NA TRBV4-2 15 CASSKSFNTQETQYF TGTGCCAGCAGCAAGAGCTTTAACACGCAAGAGACCCAGTACTTC
NA TRBJ1-1 NA TRBV27 12 CASSSISTEAFF TGTGCCAGCAGTTCGATATCAACTGAAGCTTTCTTT
NA TRBJ2-1 TRBD2 TRBV20-1 15 CSASNLAENYNEQFF TGCAGTGCTAGCAATCTAGCGGAGAACTACAATGAGCAGTTCTTC
NA TRBJ2-7 NA TRBV5-5 14 CASSTRQDPYEQYF TGTGCCAGCAGCACCAGACAGGACCCCTACGAGCAGTACTTC
NA TRBJ2-2 NA TRBV12-3/TRBV12-4 15 CASSPLDPNTGELFF TGTGCCAGCAGTCCTCTGGACCCGAACACCGGGGAGCTGTTTTTT
NA TRBJ1-6 NA TRBV2 12 CASGPQDSPLHF TGTGCCAGCGGACCACAGGATTCACCCCTCCACTTT
NA TRBJ2-3 TRBD2 TRBV7-2 13 CASSPFERGTWYF TGTGCCAGCAGCCCTTTTGAGCGGGGAACGTGGTATTTT
few TRBJ2-1 TRBD2 TRBV6-2/TRBV6-3 16 CASSPHGGAGDNEQFF TGTGCCAGCAGCCCTCACGGGGGAGCGGGGGACAATGAGCAGTTCTTC
few TRBJ1-2 NA TRBV6-2/TRBV6-3 15 CASSYESSPNYGYTF TGTGCCAGCAGTTACGAGTCCAGCCCCAACTATGGCTACACCTTC